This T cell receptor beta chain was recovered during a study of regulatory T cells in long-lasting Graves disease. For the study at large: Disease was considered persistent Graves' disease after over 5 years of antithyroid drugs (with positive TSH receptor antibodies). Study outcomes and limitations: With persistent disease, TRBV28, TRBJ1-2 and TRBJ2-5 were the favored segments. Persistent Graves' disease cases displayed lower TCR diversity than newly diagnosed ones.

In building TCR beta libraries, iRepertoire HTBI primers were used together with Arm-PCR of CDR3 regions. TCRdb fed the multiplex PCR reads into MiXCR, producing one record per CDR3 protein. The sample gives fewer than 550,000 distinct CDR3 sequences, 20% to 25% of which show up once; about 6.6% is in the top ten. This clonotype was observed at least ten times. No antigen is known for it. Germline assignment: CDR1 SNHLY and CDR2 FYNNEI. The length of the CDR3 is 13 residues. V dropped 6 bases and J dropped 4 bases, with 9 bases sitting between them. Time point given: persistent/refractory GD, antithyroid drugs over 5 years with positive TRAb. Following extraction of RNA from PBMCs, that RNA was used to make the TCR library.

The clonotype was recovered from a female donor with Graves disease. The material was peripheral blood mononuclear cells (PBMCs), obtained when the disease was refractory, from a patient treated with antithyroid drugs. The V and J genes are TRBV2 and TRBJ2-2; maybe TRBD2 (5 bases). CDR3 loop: CASRLDFTGELFF. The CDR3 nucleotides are TGTGCCAGCAGGCTGGACTTCACCGGGGAGCTGTTTTTT.